The sequence of this TCR beta chain was determined in a study of T cell repertoires in cytomegalovirus infection. Study-wide findings and caveats: The cumulative frequency of public TCR beta families distinguished individuals who carried CMV together with the relevant HLA.

TCRdb fed the reads into MiXCR, producing one record per CDR3 protein. Here the sample spans roughly 76,000 distinct CDR3 sequences, about 3.8% being singletons. This clonotype was detected many times. Its antigen is as yet unknown. Trimming took 5 bases from V and 2 from J, leaving 15 bases between them. Germline V gives CDR1 SGHTA, CDR2 FQGNSA. This CDR3 spans 15 amino acids. This TCR derives from a human donor in good health (CMV status not recorded). Some clones in this sample may be carry-over from other donors' samples. The material sequenced was PBMCs. This sequence joins TRBV7-2 and TRBJ1-2; D is unresolved. The CDR3 DNA reads TGTGCCAGCAGCCTTCAGAGATCTGACAACTATGGCTACACCTTC. Protein product: CASSLQRSDNYGYTF.